The entry that follows covers one T cell receptor beta chain sequence. The data are from a study of blood T cell repertoires in COVID-19. Study-level information: T cells, B-cell-depleted T cells, or PBMCs supplied cDNA or gDNA.

CDR1 and CDR2 (germline): SNHLY, FYNNEI. The CDR3 runs 16 residues. The V gene end was trimmed by 5 bases and the J gene end by 5 bases; junction bases not matched to a gene: 8. Authors' data handling: Estimation of nucleated cell counts relied on the amplification of reference gene primers. The method was immunoSEQ multiplex PCR; TCRdb's version includes in-frame clones alone and lacks a portion of them. That table supplies the V and J calls and clone size; D and trimming were determined from the DNA. The sample yields around 440,000 clones, about 91% seen once. This sequence was found in a woman aged 45-60 years with COVID-19, enrolled during active disease. Sequenced: peripheral blood. The chain has TRBV2 and TRBJ1-6, with TRBD1 matching 8 bases. The CDR3 spells CASSPGTGRHNSPLHF. CDR3 coding DNA: TGTGCCAGCAGTCCCGGGACAGGACGACATAATTCACCCCTCCACTTT.